These 14 T cell receptor beta chains originate from one sample sequenced in a study of T cell repertoires in cytomegalovirus infection. No cognate antigen is known for these TCRs. TCRdb independently ran MiXCR on the reads; one entry per CDR3 protein. Seen here are nearly 700,000 distinct CDR3 sequences, around a third observed once, and the top ten hold about 18%. The starting material was cultured PBMCs, obtained from culture after CMV antigen stimulation. Every receptor here comes from a human donor in good health (CMV status not recorded). Some clones in this sample may be carry-over from other donors' samples.

CDR3 coding DNA: TGCGCCAGCAGCCAGCCCCGGGAGCCGCTCTATGGCTACACCTTC. Translation gives CASSQPREPLYGYTF. The V call is TRBV4-3, the J call TRBJ1-2; D ambiguous. This CDR3 is 15 amino acids long. Germline V gene data show CDR1 as LGHNA and CDR2 as YSLEER. V lost 3 bases and J 4 bases, leaving 15 bases between the germline ends.

The genes are TRBV7-9 and TRBJ1-4; perhaps TRBD1 as D (6 bases). This CDR3 is 14 amino acids long. The germline V gene has CDR1 SEHNR and CDR2 FQNEAQ (reference sequence). V was shortened by 4 bases and J by 7 bases, with 13 bases between the two germline ends. The CDR3 bases are TGTGCCAGCAGCTCGGGGGCAGGGCCTGAAAAACTGTTTTTT. Protein sequence: CASSSGAGPEKLFF. Using reference TRBV7-9 and TRBJ1-4 for the parts outside the CDR3, the full variable domain is DTGVSQNPRHKITKRGQNVTFRCDPISEHNRLYWYRQTLGQGPEFLTYFQNEAQLEKSRLLSDRFSAERPKGSFSTLEIQRTEQGDSAMYLCASSSGAGPEKLFFGSGTQLSVL.

This clonotype was counted a few times. The chain recombines TRBV7-2 with TRBJ1-1, with TRBD1 as a possible D gene (5 bases). V was pared by 5 bases and J by 4 bases, with 8 bases between. The germline V gene has CDR1 SGHTA and CDR2 FQGNSA. This CDR3 comprises 12 residues. CDR3 sequence: CASSGRGTEAFF. The CDR3 region has the DNA TGTGCCAGCAGCGGGAGGGGCACTGAAGCTTTCTTT.

This chain joins TRBV19 and TRBJ1-6, with 7 bases lining up with TRBD1. Trimming cost V 6 bases and J 9 bases; bases outside gene matches: 17. This CDR3 has 17 residues. The germline V gene encodes CDR1 LNHDA and CDR2 SQIVND (reference sequence). The DNA of the CDR3 is TGTGCCAGTAGAGACAGGGTTCACCTCTCTGCTGTTTCACCCCTCCACTTT. Amino acid sequence: CASRDRVHLSAVSPLHF.

The chain has TRBV7-9 and TRBJ2-7, with unresolved D. Germline V gene lookup returns CDR1 SEHNR and CDR2 FQNEAQ (reference sequence). V was clipped by 1 base and J by 1 base, with 8 bases between them. The CDR3 runs 14 residues. This CDR3 reads CASSLGYRSYEQYF. CDR3 sequence (DNA): TGTGCCAGCAGCTTAGGGTACAGATCCTACGAGCAGTACTTC.

This clonotype was seen more than once but under ten times. The genes are TRBV7-6 and TRBJ1-2, with 7 bases lining up with TRBD1. This CDR3 is 15 amino acids long. Germline CDR1 is SGHVS and CDR2 is FNYEAQ. The trim removed 1 base at V and 4 bases at J, leaving 6 bases unmatched. CDR3 DNA: TGTGCCAGCAGCTTAGGATGGGACAGCTCCTATGGCTACACCTTC. Amino acids: CASSLGWDSSYGYTF.

This clonotype was detected many times. The CDR3 bases are TGTGCCAGCAGCGAAACCCGGGAGAGCACCGGGGAGCTGTTTTTT. It translates to CASSETRESTGELFF. The chain joins TRBV7-2 to TRBJ2-2; TRBD2 is a possible D gene (6 bases). CDR3 length: 15 residues. V dropped 5 bases and J dropped 4 bases, with 14 bases sitting between them. The germline gives CDR1 SGHTA, CDR2 FQGNSA.

The chain joins TRBV5-5 to TRBJ2-1, with TRBD2 matching over 9 bases. The germline V gene encodes CDR1 SGHKS and CDR2 YYEKEE (reference sequence). CDR3 length: 13 residues. V lost 1 base, J lost 15 bases, and 8 bases stayed unmatched. CDR3 in amino acids: CASSLTSGSTRFF. The CDR3 region has the DNA TGTGCCAGCAGCTTGACTAGCGGGTCGACACGGTTCTTC.

J is TRBJ2-2 and V is TRBV4-1, with TRBD2 matching over 9 bases. CDR3 length equals 17 residues. Germline lookup yields CDR1 MGHRA and CDR2 YSYEKL. V was clipped by 1 base and J by 2 bases; unmatched bases: 5. The CDR3 coding sequence is TGCGCCAGCAGCCAAGCGGCTAGCGGGGTAAACACCGGGGAGCTGTTTTTT. It codes for CASSQAASGVNTGELFF.

The sample holds a few counts of this clonotype. The chain recombines TRBV6-5 with TRBJ2-5; maybe TRBD2 (6 bases). V gave up 2 bases and J gave up 1 base, with 8 bases separating them. Germline loops: CDR1 MNHEY, CDR2 SVGAGI. This CDR3 has 14 amino acids. The CDR3 sequence: CASSYRDSQETQYF. DNA for the CDR3: TGTGCCAGCAGTTACCGGGACTCCCAAGAGACCCAGTACTTC.

The chain recombines TRBV11-2 with TRBJ2-7; D remains ambiguous. The CDR3 length is 15 residues. Germline lookup yields CDR1 SGHAT and CDR2 FQNNGV. V was pared by 1 base and J by 1 base, with 11 bases between. Here the CDR3 reads CASSLGAERSYEQYF. CDR3 DNA: TGTGCCAGCAGCTTAGGGGCAGAGCGTTCCTACGAGCAGTACTTC.

The V call is TRBV7-2, the J call TRBJ2-2; the match to TRBD2 covers 8 bases. Trimming cost V 1 base and J 4 bases; bases outside gene matches: 5. Germline CDR1 is SGHTA and CDR2 is FQGNSA. The CDR3 spans 16 residues. The CDR3: CASSLVPAGATGELFF. The CDR3 DNA reads as TGTGCCAGCAGCTTAGTTCCAGCGGGGGCCACCGGGGAGCTGTTTTTT.

The chain is built from TRBV20-1 and TRBJ2-5, with 7 bases matching TRBD1. Losses at the gene ends were 3 bases for V and 5 bases for J; bases not matched to a gene: 6. The germline gives CDR1 DFQATT, CDR2 SNEGSKA (reference sequence). The CDR3 consists of 13 residues. DNA for the CDR3: TGCAGTGCTAGTGGAGGACAGGTCGAGACCCAGTACTTC. Translation gives CSASGGQVETQYF.

This clonotype was counted only a few times. J is TRBJ2-1 and V is TRBV2; possibly TRBD2 for D (7 bases). The ends were cut back, 6 bases at V and 8 bases at J, with 23 bases in the middle. The germline V gene encodes CDR1 SNHLY and CDR2 FYNNEI. This CDR3 region has 16 residues. CDR3 loop: CASRKEGGPRVDEQFF. The CDR3 bases are TGTGCCAGCAGAAAAGAGGGGGGGCCAAGGGTCGATGAGCAGTTCTTC.